This T cell receptor beta chain emerged from a study of cytomegalovirus exposure and HLA in healthy donors. The PCR made use of 60 Vbeta and 13 Jbeta primers. Clones were sequenced by immunoSEQ multiplex PCR, and TCRdb holds only the in-frame ones, with some missing. The data hold around 100,000 clones, with about 85% observed a single time. Sequencing input: PBMCs. The sequence was obtained from a female donor in good health and CMV-seropositive.

In DNA form, the CDR3 reads TGTGCCAGCAGCTTACCTAGTGGCACAGATACGCAGTATTTT. This gives the protein CASSLPSGTDTQYF. This chain connects TRBV13 to TRBJ2-3; no reliable D call. V dropped 2 bases and J dropped 1 base, with 7 bases sitting between them. Germline CDR1 and CDR2: PRHDT and FYEKMQ (reference sequence). The CDR3 consists of 14 residues.